This TCR beta chain was obtained from a study of T-cell memory formation after mild COVID-19. TCRdb passed the 5' RACE reads through MiXCR, listing each CDR3 protein once. The sample records about 350,000 distinct CDR3 sequences, roughly an eighth being singletons. V shed 5 bases and J 0 bases; nucleotides not matched to a gene: 7. The CDR3 is made up of 16 amino acids. Per the germline V gene, CDR1 is SEHNR and CDR2 is FQNEAQ (reference sequence). The chain combines TRBV7-9 with TRBJ2-3, with 8 positions matching TRBD2. Sequenced sample: PBMCs or a T cell subset sorted from them (not recorded which). The TCR sequence derives from a man between 18 and 35 years old who had mild COVID-19 (a few samples of this study predate the infection). Cell type and time point are not known. The CDR3 sequence: CASSPTGRGSTDTQYF. CDR3 DNA: TGTGCCAGCAGCCCTACCGGGAGGGGTAGCACAGATACGCAGTATTTT.